The entry below gives a single T cell receptor (beta chain) sequence along with its context. This specimen comes from a study of blood T cell repertoires in COVID-19. Whole-study context: There were acute and convalescent COVID-19 samples, and they came from the United States, Italy and Spain. The analysed material was cDNA or gDNA that came from T cells, B-cell-depleted T cells, or PBMCs.

Per the study methods: How many nucleated cells were present was estimated from reference gene primer amplification. Libraries were prepared by immunoSEQ multiplex PCR; TCRdb keeps only in-frame clonotypes and omits some of them. The V and J calls and clone size were taken over from that table, and D and trimming were inferred from the DNA. The sample has approximately 93,000 clones; about 77% are singletons. V lost 1 base, J lost 3 bases, and 9 bases lay in between. CDR3 length: 15 residues. Germline values: CDR1 MNHEY, CDR2 SVGEGT. The V gene is TRBV6-2 or TRBV6-3, the J gene TRBJ2-2; possibly TRBD2 for D (6 bases). The receptor's source is a woman at least 80 years old with acute or convalescent COVID-19. Source material: peripheral blood. The CDR3 region has the DNA TGTGCCAGCAGTTACTGGAGGGGCGACACCGGGGAGCTGTTTTTT. Its protein product is CASSYWRGDTGELFF.